The 2 T cell receptor beta chains reported below all come from one sample, sequenced in a study of T cell repertoires in cytomegalovirus infection. TCRdb used MiXCR to reprocess the reads, holding one entry per CDR3 protein. The repertoire holds under 800,000 distinct CDR3 sequences, with 20% to 25% as singletons. The sequencing input was CD8+ T cells from PBMCs. The source of these receptors is a human donor in good health (CMV status not recorded). Some clones in this sample may be carry-over from other donors' samples.

The chain recombines TRBV5-4 with TRBJ2-3; 7 bases align to TRBD2. After removal of 4 bases from V and 2 bases from J, the junction contained 10 bases not matched to a gene. The CDR3 length is 16 residues. CDR1 and CDR2 from the germline V gene are SGHNT and YYREEE (reference sequence). The CDR3 spells CASSREAGRPTDTQYF. DNA of the CDR3: TGTGCCAGCAGCCGGGAAGCGGGGCGACCCACAGATACGCAGTATTTT.

This clonotype showed up many times. The genes are TRBV7-8 and TRBJ1-1, with D unresolved. The V gene lost 3 bases and the J gene lost 1 base, with 18 bases spanning the gap. Germline V gene data show CDR1 as SGHVS and CDR2 as FQNEAQ. This CDR3 is built from 17 residues. The CDR3 coding sequence is TGTGCCAGCAGCTTGTATTCAAATCAGGCGGGGAACACTGAAGCTTTCTTT. This codes for CASSLYSNQAGNTEAFF. Filled out from reference TRBV7-8 and TRBJ1-1, the complete variable domain reads GAGVSQSPRYKVAKRGQDVALRCDPISGHVSLFWYQQALGQGPEFLTYFQNEAQLDKSGLPSDRFFAERPEGSVSTLKIQRTQQEDSAVYLCASSLYSNQAGNTEAFFGQGTRLTVV.